This T cell receptor beta chain was sequenced for a study of graft-versus-host responses after intestinal transplantation. Profiling relied on immunoSEQ multiplex PCR, and the TCRdb table lists in-frame clones only, not all of them. The sample contains about 90,000 clones, roughly 92% of which appear only once. About this clone: As yet, its antigen is unknown.

The V gene's germline CDR1 is SEHNR and CDR2 FQNEAQ (reference sequence). Trimming removed 5 bases from V and 0 bases from J, with 9 bases in between. The CDR3 consists of 14 residues. The specimen comprised unstimulated CD4+ T cells sorted from spleen or lymph node cells, sampled before intestinal transplant. The chain is built from TRBV7-9 and TRBJ2-3; possible D gene TRBD2, 6 bases. The TCR sequence derives from a human donor who received an intestinal transplant. The CDR3 loop is CASSLAGSTDTQYF. The DNA of the CDR3 is TGTGCCAGCAGCCTGGCGGGGAGCACAGATACGCAGTATTTT.